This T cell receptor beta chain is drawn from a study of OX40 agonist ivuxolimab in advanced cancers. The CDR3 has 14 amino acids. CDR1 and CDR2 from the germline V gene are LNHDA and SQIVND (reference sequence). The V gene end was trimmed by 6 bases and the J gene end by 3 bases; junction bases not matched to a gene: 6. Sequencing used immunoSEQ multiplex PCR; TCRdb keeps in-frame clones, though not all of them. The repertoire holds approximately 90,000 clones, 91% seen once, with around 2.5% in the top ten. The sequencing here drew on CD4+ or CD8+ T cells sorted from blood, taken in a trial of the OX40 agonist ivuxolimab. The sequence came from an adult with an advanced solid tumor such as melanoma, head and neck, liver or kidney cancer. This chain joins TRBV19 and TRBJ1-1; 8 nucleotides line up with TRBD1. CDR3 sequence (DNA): TGTGCCAGTAGGACCCAGGGGGCGGACACTGAAGCTTTCTTT. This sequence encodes CASRTQGADTEAFF.